The 32 T cell receptor beta chains presented below share a single source sample, sequenced in a study of blood T cell repertoires in COVID-19. The assay was immunoSEQ multiplex PCR, and TCRdb's table has in-frame clones only and misses some. The sample carries some 300,000 clones, nearly 90% recorded once. The specimen sequenced was PBMCs or T cells enriched from blood (not recorded which). The receptors stem from a woman aged 25 to 39 who had recovered from COVID-19.

The gene calls are TRBV3-1 (or the pseudogene TRBV3-2) and TRBJ2-2; TRBD1 might be the D (5 bases). Trimming shortened V by 4 bases and J by 5 bases, and 8 bases separated the two germline ends. The CDR3 is 13 residues long. CDR1 is LGHDT and CDR2 is YNNKEL in the germline V gene (reference sequence). The CDR3 DNA reads as TGTGCCAGCAGCCGTCGACAGACCGGGGAGCTGTTTTTT. Protein: CASSRRQTGELFF.

The rearrangement uses TRBV4-3 and TRBJ2-5; TRBD1 aligns across 10 bases. CDR3 length equals 15 residues. CDR1 and CDR2 from the germline V gene are LGHNA and YSLEER. With 4 bases clipped from V and 5 bases from J, the junction kept 7 bases outside the gene matches. CDR3 protein: CASSPRQGAGETQYF. The CDR3 DNA sequence: TGCGCCAGCAGCCCTCGACAGGGGGCGGGGGAGACCCAGTACTTC.

This chain uses TRBV19 with TRBJ2-4; 8 bases agree with TRBD1. Germline CDR1 and CDR2: LNHDA and SQIVND (reference sequence). The CDR3 consists of 16 residues. J gave up 3 bases and V 4 bases, and 8 bases lay outside the gene matches. The CDR3 DNA follows: TGTGCCAGTAGTACCCAGGGGGCGAGGGGCAAAAACATTCAGTACTTC. Residues: CASSTQGARGKNIQYF.

This clone was found a few times. The chain joins TRBV4-1 to TRBJ2-7; D perhaps matches TRBD1 (6 bases). The CDR3 covers 17 residues. V shed 0 bases and J shed 3 bases, with 18 bases lying between them. From germline, CDR1 is MGHRA and CDR2 YSYEKL. The CDR3 DNA reads as TGCGCCAGCAGCCAAGATCGAGTGGGGGCAGGGTTCTACGAGCAGTACTTC. It specifies CASSQDRVGAGFYEQYF.

The gene calls are TRBV18 and TRBJ1-3, with 7 nucleotides matching TRBD1. This CDR3 has 16 residues. Per the germline V gene, CDR1 is KGHSH and CDR2 is LQKENI. Trimming cost V 3 bases and J 3 bases; bases outside gene matches: 8. The chain's CDR3 is CASSPSGGQGGNTIYF. CDR3 nucleotides: TGTGCCAGCTCACCTTCAGGGGGACAAGGTGGAAACACCATATATTTT.

The chain has TRBV11-3 and TRBJ1-1; D might be TRBD1 (5 bases). Germline V gene data show CDR1 as SGHNT and CDR2 as YENEEA. The CDR3 runs to 12 residues. V was trimmed by 6 bases and J by 4 bases, leaving 9 bases between them. The CDR3 here is CASRQGSTEAFF. The CDR3 DNA follows: TGTGCCAGCAGGCAGGGCAGCACTGAAGCTTTCTTT.

This clone was seen a single time. This chain connects TRBV28 to TRBJ2-2; 14 nucleotides match TRBD2. The ends lost 1 base at V and 2 bases at J; junction bases unmatched: 3. The CDR3 is 18 amino acids. CDR1 and CDR2 (germline): MDHEN, SYDVKM. The CDR3 sequence: CASSLLTSGRANTGELFF. The DNA for the CDR3 is TGTGCCAGCAGTTTATTGACTAGCGGGAGGGCTAACACCGGGGAGCTGTTTTTT. The whole variable domain, remainder taken from reference TRBV28 and TRBJ2-2, is DVKVTQSSRYLVKRTGEKVFLECVQDMDHENMFWYRQDPGLGLRLIYFSYDVKMKEKGDIPEGYSVSREKKERFSLILESASTNQTSMYLCASSLLTSGRANTGELFFGEGSRLTVL.

The genes are TRBV19 and TRBJ2-2, with D perhaps TRBD1 (5 bases). The CDR3 extends over 14 amino acids. Looked up from germline, CDR1 is LNHDA and CDR2 is SQIVND (reference sequence). V lost 11 bases, J lost 0 bases, and 13 bases lay in between. The CDR3 loop reads CASLAGTNTGELFF. In nucleotides, the CDR3 is TGTGCCTCCCTCGCAGGGACGAACACCGGGGAGCTGTTTTTT.

V usage is TRBV7-2 and J usage is TRBJ2-5; D call uncertain. The CDR3 contains 13 residues. CDR1 is SGHTA and CDR2 is FQGNSA in the germline V gene. Trimming shortened V by 3 bases and J by 3 bases, and 8 bases separated the two germline ends. This CDR3 reads CASSFREEETQYF. The DNA of the CDR3 is TGTGCCAGCAGCTTTAGAGAGGAAGAGACCCAGTACTTC. Filled out from reference TRBV7-2 and TRBJ2-5, the complete variable domain reads GAGVSQSPSNKVTEKGKDVELRCDPISGHTALYWYRQSLGQGLEFLIYFQGNSAPDKSGLPSDRFSAERTGGSVSTLTIQRTQQEDSAVYLCASSFREEETQYFGPGTRLLVL.

This rearrangement joins TRBV27 to TRBJ1-4, with D possibly being TRBD1 (5 bases). The V end was cut by 8 bases, the J end by 4 bases, with 14 bases between. This CDR3 comprises 14 residues. Germline lookup yields CDR1 MNHEY and CDR2 SMNVEV (reference sequence). CDR3: CASGRQSVNEKLFF. In DNA form, the CDR3 reads TGTGCCAGCGGCCGACAGTCCGTTAATGAAAAACTGTTTTTT. The full variable domain, rest sourced from reference TRBV27 and TRBJ1-4, is EAQVTQNPRYLITVTGKKLTVTCSQNMNHEYMSWYRQDPGLGLRQIYYSMNVEVTDKGDVPEGYKVSRKEKRNFPLILESPSPNQTSLYFCASGRQSVNEKLFFGSGTQLSVL.

The chain is built from TRBV12-3 or TRBV12-4 and TRBJ1-5; possibly TRBD1 for D (5 bases). The V end lost 2 bases, the J end lost 11 bases, and 10 bases lay between the germline ends. The CDR3 extends over 12 amino acids. CDR3 region: CASSLSAGAQHF. The CDR3 DNA reads TGTGCCAGCAGTTTATCAGCGGGGGCCCAGCATTTT.

This clone has just one count. The rearrangement uses TRBV5-1 and TRBJ2-6, with D possibly TRBD1 on 5 matching bases. V lost 0 bases and J 5 bases, leaving 12 bases between the germline ends. CDR3 size: 16 residues. CDR1 and CDR2 from the germline V gene are SGHRS and YFSETQ. CDR3: CASSLGRVSRANVLTF. The CDR3 region has the DNA TGCGCCAGCAGCTTGGGCAGGGTAAGCCGGGCCAACGTCCTGACTTTC.

J is TRBJ1-6 and V is TRBV28; 8 nucleotides agree with TRBD1. Germline trimming cut 6 bases from V and 7 bases from J; bases unmatched to any gene: 8. The CDR3 is 15 residues long. CDR1 is MDHEN and CDR2 is SYDVKM in the germline V gene. This CDR3 reads CASRPPDRVNSPLHF. The CDR3 DNA reads TGTGCCAGCAGGCCCCCGGACAGGGTAAATTCACCCCTCCACTTT.

Here the CDR3 DNA reads TGTGCCATCAGTGAAACCCCGGGGACACCTAATCAGCCCCAGCATTTT. Translating gives CAISETPGTPNQPQHF. The chain carries TRBV10-3 and TRBJ1-5; a possible D gene is TRBD1 (6 bases). The CDR3 has 16 amino acids. Germline V gene data show CDR1 as ENHRY and CDR2 as SYGVKD. Trimming took 3 bases from V and 4 from J, leaving 16 bases between them.

The rearrangement uses TRBV27 and TRBJ2-5; TRBD1 aligns across 9 bases. The ends lost 8 bases at V and 1 base at J; junction bases unmatched: 11. Germline V gene data show CDR1 as MNHEY and CDR2 as SMNVEV (reference sequence). The CDR3 loop spans 16 amino acids. In DNA form, the CDR3 reads TGTGCCAGCGGGACGACTACAGGGGGCCCCCAAGAGACCCAGTACTTC. Protein product: CASGTTTGGPQETQYF.

The chain employs TRBV6-2 or TRBV6-3 and TRBJ2-7; 9 nucleotides agree with TRBD2. Germline V CDR1 and CDR2: MNHEY, SVGEGT. J was trimmed by 2 bases and V by 2 bases; bases with no gene match: 1. CDR3 length: 14 residues. The CDR3 DNA reads as TGTGCCAGCAGTTACATAGCGGGGGCCTACGAGCAGTACTTC. Its protein is CASSYIAGAYEQYF.

CDR3 bases: TGTGCCAGCAGCCCTGGTAGCGGGATGAGGACCAAAAACATTCAGTACTTC. It translates to CASSPGSGMRTKNIQYF. V and J are TRBV5-5 and TRBJ2-4; 8 nucleotides agree with TRBD2. With V trimmed by 4 bases and J by 2 bases, 11 bases remained unmatched. The CDR3 spans 17 residues. Germline-derived CDR1 and CDR2 are SGHKS and YYEKEE (reference sequence).

The chain employs TRBV29-1 and TRBJ1-4, with unresolved D. From germline, CDR1 is SQVTM and CDR2 ANQGSEA. V gave up 6 bases and J gave up 6 bases, with 11 bases separating them. The CDR3 is 12 residues long. The CDR3 loop is CSVSNGDEKLFF. CDR3 nucleotide sequence: TGCAGCGTGTCAAACGGGGATGAAAAACTGTTTTTT. The variable domain in full, with the rest retrieved from reference TRBV29-1 and TRBJ1-4, is SAVISQKPSRDICQRGTSLTIQCQVDSQVTMMFWYRQQPGQSLTLIATANQGSEATYESGFVIDKFPISRPNLTFSTLTVSNMSPEDSSIYLCSVSNGDEKLFFGSGTQLSVL.

The chain recombines TRBV30 with TRBJ1-5, with D possibly being TRBD1 (5 bases). This CDR3 spans 15 amino acids. Per germline, CDR1 GTSNPN and CDR2 SVGIG (reference sequence). The germline V and J ends were trimmed by 6 bases and 5 bases, with 20 bases remaining between them. The CDR3 loop is CACTGGTDIYQPQHF. In nucleotides, the CDR3 is TGTGCCTGCACCGGCGGGACGGATATTTATCAGCCCCAGCATTTT.

V usage is TRBV7-2 and J usage is TRBJ2-1; D possibly corresponds to TRBD2 (6 bases). Germline V gives CDR1 SGHTA, CDR2 FQGNSA. V was shortened by 7 bases and J by 5 bases, with 9 bases between the two germline ends. This CDR3 is built from 12 residues. CDR3 loop: CASNGGHNEQFF. The CDR3 nucleotides read TGTGCCAGCAACGGAGGGCACAATGAGCAGTTCTTC.

The J gene is TRBJ2-7, the V gene TRBV4-2; D is perhaps TRBD1 (6 bases). CDR1 is LGHNA, CDR2 YNFKEQ, per germline. With 7 bases removed from V and 2 bases from J, the gap between germline ends came to 30 bases. The CDR3 runs 19 residues. This CDR3 reads CASTYAPGTRYGPAYEQYF. The CDR3 DNA sequence: TGTGCCAGCACCTATGCTCCGGGGACAAGGTACGGACCAGCCTACGAGCAGTACTTC.

J is TRBJ1-2 and V is TRBV5-1, with D possibly TRBD1 on 5 matching bases. The V and J ends lost 4 bases and 7 bases respectively, with 14 bases between them. CDR1 is SGHRS, CDR2 YFSETQ, per germline. CDR3 length equals 13 residues. The CDR3 spells CASSARAQGGYTF. In DNA form, the CDR3 reads TGCGCCAGCAGCGCCCGGGCCCAGGGTGGCTACACCTTC.

The chain links TRBV5-1 to TRBJ2-3; the D is unclear. The CDR3 contains 13 residues. The germline V gene encodes CDR1 SGHRS and CDR2 YFSETQ. Trimming took off 3 bases at V and 2 bases at J, with 7 bases between the two ends. The CDR3 DNA follows: TGCGCCAGCAGCTACAGCTACACAGATACGCAGTATTTT. It yields the protein CASSYSYTDTQYF. The entire variable domain, with the rest obtained from reference TRBV5-1 and TRBJ2-3, is as follows: KAGVTQTPRYLIKTRGQQVTLSCSPISGHRSVSWYQQTPGQGLQFLFEYFSETQRNKGNFPGRFSGRQFSNSRSEMNVSTLELGDSALYLCASSYSYTDTQYFGPGTRLTVL.

This clone came up once. V gene TRBV6-1 combines with J gene TRBJ2-1; D possibly corresponds to TRBD2 (6 bases). V lost 1 base, J lost 1 base, and 11 bases lay in between. There are 16 residues in the CDR3. Looked up from germline, CDR1 is MNHNS and CDR2 is SASEGT. CDR3 nucleotides: TGTGCCAGCAGTGAAGTGGGGGGTATTTCCTACAATGAGCAGTTCTTC. It specifies CASSEVGGISYNEQFF.

The rearrangement links TRBV30 to TRBJ1-2; 8 nucleotides align to TRBD1. V gave up 0 bases and J gave up 5 bases; unmatched junction bases: 5. Germline CDR1 GTSNPN, CDR2 SVGIG (reference sequence). This CDR3 is 14 amino acids long. The chain's CDR3 is CAWSVKDREYGYTF. CDR3 coding DNA: TGTGCCTGGAGTGTAAAGGACAGGGAGTATGGCTACACCTTC. The full variable domain, in which reference TRBV30 and TRBJ1-2 provide the parts outside the CDR3, is SQTIHQWPATLVQPVGSPLSLECTVEGTSNPNLYWYRQAAGRGLQLLFYSVGIGQISSEVPQNLSASRPQDRQFILSSKKLLLSDSGFYLCAWSVKDREYGYTFGSGTRLTVV.

The chain is built from TRBV5-8 and TRBJ2-7, with TRBD2 matching 15 bases. This CDR3 has 20 amino acids. Trimming cost V 7 bases and J 4 bases; bases outside gene matches: 21. In germline, CDR1 is SGHTS, CDR2 YDEGEE. The CDR3 DNA is TGTGCCAGCTGCCGGGAGCCGGGACTAGCGGGAGGAAAAGTTTGTTACGAGCAGTACTTC. Translating gives CASCREPGLAGGKVCYEQYF. The full variable domain, with the rest looked up from reference TRBV5-8 and TRBJ2-7, is EAGVTQSPTHLIKTRGQQATLRCSPISGHTSVYWYQQALGLGLQFLLWYDEGEERNRGNFPPRFSGRQFPNYSSELNVNALELEDSALYLCASCREPGLAGGKVCYEQYFGPGTRLTVT.

This clone was counted between two and nine times. The chain couples TRBV14 to TRBJ2-1; perhaps TRBD2 as D (6 bases). Germline values: CDR1 SGHDN, CDR2 FVKESK. Between the trimmed V and J ends, which lost 0 bases and 10 bases, there was a span of 16 bases. The CDR3 consists of 15 residues. The CDR3 protein is CASSQDVWGEGEQFF. The CDR3 region has the DNA TGTGCCAGCAGCCAAGACGTCTGGGGGGAAGGGGAGCAGTTCTTC.

J is TRBJ2-1 and V is TRBV9, with 10 nucleotides matching TRBD2. Trimming took 2 bases from V and 2 from J; bases not matched to a gene: 4. From germline, CDR1 is SGDLS and CDR2 YYNGEE. The CDR3 is made up of 16 amino acids. CDR3 amino acids: CASSVGLAITYNEQFF. The CDR3 nucleotides are TGTGCCAGCAGCGTGGGACTAGCGATCACCTACAATGAGCAGTTCTTC.

This sequence joins TRBV6-5 and TRBJ1-3; no clear D gene. Trimming stripped 7 bases from V and 3 bases from J, with 7 bases between. Germline values: CDR1 MNHEY, CDR2 SVGAGI. The CDR3 loop spans 12 amino acids. The CDR3 loop reads CASTVLGNTIYF. CDR3 DNA sequence: TGTGCCAGCACGGTTCTTGGAAACACCATATATTTT.

The gene calls are TRBV5-4 and TRBJ1-2, with D hard to call. The V end lost 4 bases, the J end lost 4 bases, and 14 bases lay between the germline ends. Germline assignment: CDR1 SGHNT and CDR2 YYREEE (reference sequence). This CDR3 is built from 14 residues. CDR3 in DNA: TGTGCCAGCAGCCCCCGTGGGGAGGGCTATGGCTACACCTTC. This gives the protein CASSPRGEGYGYTF.

The V call is TRBV24-1, the J call TRBJ2-1, with 7 bases matching TRBD1. Unmatched junction bases numbered 12, after V lost 4 bases and J lost 7 bases. Per the germline V gene, CDR1 is KGHDR and CDR2 is SFDVKD. This CDR3 comprises 16 residues. The CDR3 DNA is TGTGCCACCAGTGAACCCCGGACAGGATCGCAGAATGAGCAGTTCTTC. This gives the protein CATSEPRTGSQNEQFF.

The chain uses TRBV5-1 and TRBJ2-1, with 7 nucleotides matching TRBD1. There are 12 residues in the CDR3. Germline CDR1 and CDR2: SGHRS and YFSETQ. V trimming: 3 bases; J trimming: 10 bases; junction bases outside the gene matches: 4. CDR3 region: CASSSQGPEQFF. The CDR3 region has the DNA TGCGCCAGCAGCTCACAGGGGCCCGAGCAGTTCTTC.